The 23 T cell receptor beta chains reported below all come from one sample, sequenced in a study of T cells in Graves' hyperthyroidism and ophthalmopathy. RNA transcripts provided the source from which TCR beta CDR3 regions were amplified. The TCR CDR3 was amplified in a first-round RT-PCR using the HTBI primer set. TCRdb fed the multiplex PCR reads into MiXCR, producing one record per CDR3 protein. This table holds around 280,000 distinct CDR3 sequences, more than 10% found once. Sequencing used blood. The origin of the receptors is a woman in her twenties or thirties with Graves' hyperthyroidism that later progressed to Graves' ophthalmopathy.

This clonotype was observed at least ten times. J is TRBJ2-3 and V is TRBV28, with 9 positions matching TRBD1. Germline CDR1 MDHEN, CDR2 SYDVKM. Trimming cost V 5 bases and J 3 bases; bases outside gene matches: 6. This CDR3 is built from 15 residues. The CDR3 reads CASSDDRGFTDTQYF. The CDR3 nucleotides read TGTGCCAGCAGTGATGACAGGGGGTTTACAGATACGCAGTATTTT.

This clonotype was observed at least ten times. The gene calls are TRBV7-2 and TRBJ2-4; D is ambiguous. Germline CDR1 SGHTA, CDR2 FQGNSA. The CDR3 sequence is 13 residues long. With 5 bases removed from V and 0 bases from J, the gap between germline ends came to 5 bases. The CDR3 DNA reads TGTGCCAGCAGCCAATTAGCCAAAAACATTCAGTACTTC. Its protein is CASSQLAKNIQYF.

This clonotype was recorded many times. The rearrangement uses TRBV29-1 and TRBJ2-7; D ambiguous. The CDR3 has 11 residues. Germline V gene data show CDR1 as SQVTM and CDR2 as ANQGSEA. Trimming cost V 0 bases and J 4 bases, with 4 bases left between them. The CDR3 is CSVEERYEQYF. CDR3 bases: TGCAGCGTTGAAGAGCGGTACGAGCAGTACTTC.

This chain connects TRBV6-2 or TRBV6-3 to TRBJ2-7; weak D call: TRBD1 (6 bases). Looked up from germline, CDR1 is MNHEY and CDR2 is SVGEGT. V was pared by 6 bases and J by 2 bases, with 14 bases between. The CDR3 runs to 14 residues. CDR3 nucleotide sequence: TGTGCCAGCAGACTGACAGGTCCAACCTACGAGCAGTACTTC. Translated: CASRLTGPTYEQYF.

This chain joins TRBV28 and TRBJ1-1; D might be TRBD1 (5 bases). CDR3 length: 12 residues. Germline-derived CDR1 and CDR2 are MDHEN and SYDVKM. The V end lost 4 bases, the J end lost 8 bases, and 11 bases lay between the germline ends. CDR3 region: CASSYQGAEAFF. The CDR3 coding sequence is TGTGCCAGCAGTTACCAGGGTGCAGAAGCTTTCTTT.

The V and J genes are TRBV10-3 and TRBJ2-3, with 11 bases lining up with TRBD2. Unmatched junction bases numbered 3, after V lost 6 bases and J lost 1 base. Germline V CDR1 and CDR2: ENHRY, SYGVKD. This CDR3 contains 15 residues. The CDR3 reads CAISALAGGTDTQYF. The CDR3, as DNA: TGTGCCATCAGCGCACTAGCGGGAGGCACAGATACGCAGTATTTT.

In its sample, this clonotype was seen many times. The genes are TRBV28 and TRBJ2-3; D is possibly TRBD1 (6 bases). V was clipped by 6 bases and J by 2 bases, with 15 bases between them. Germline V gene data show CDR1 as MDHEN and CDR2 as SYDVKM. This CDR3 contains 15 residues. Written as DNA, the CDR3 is TGTGCCAGCAGCGCACCTGGACAGTCCACAGATACGCAGTATTTT. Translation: CASSAPGQSTDTQYF.

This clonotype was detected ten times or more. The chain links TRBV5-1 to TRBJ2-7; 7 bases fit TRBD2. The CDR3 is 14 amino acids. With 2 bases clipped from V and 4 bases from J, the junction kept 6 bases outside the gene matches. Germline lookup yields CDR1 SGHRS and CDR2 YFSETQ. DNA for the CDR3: TGCGCCAGCAGCTTTGACGGGGGACTATACGAGCAGTACTTC. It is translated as CASSFDGGLYEQYF.

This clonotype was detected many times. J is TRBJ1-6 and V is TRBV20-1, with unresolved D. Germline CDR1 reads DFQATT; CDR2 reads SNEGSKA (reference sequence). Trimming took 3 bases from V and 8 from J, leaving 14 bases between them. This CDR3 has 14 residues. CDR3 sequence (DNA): TGCAGTGCTAGTTCCAGAAAGAGCGATTCACCCCTCCACTTT. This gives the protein CSASSRKSDSPLHF.

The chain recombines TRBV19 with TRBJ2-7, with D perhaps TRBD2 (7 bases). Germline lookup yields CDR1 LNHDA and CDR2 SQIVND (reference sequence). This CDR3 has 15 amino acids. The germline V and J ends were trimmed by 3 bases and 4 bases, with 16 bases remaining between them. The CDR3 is CASSIEAGAGYEQYF. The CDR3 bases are TGTGCCAGTAGTATTGAGGCGGGGGCTGGTTACGAGCAGTACTTC.

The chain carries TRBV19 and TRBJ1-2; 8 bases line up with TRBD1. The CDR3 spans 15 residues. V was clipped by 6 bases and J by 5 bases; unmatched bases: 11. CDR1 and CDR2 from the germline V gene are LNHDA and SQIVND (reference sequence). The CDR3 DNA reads TGTGCCAGTAGCCGGGACAGGACGCCCCGTTATGGCTACACCTTC. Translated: CASSRDRTPRYGYTF.

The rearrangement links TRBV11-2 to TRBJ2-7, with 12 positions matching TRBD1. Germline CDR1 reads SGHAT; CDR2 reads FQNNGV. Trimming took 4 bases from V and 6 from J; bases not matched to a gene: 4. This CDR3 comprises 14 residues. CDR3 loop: CASSYGTGGGEQYF. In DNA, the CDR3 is TGTGCCAGCAGCTACGGGACAGGGGGCGGCGAGCAGTACTTC.

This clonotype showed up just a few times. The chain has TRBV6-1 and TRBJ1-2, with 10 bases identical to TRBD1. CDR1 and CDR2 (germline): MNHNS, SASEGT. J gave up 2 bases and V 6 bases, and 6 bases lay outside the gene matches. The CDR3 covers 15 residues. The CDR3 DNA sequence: TGTGCCAGCAGAACCGGGACAGGGGAAAACTATGGCTACACCTTC. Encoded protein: CASRTGTGENYGYTF.

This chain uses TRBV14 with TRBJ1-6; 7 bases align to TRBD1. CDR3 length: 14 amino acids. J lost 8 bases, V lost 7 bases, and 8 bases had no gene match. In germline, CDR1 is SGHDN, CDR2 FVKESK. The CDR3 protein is CASTRQGDYSPLHF. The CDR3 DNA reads TGTGCCAGCACACGTCAGGGGGACTATTCACCCCTCCACTTT.

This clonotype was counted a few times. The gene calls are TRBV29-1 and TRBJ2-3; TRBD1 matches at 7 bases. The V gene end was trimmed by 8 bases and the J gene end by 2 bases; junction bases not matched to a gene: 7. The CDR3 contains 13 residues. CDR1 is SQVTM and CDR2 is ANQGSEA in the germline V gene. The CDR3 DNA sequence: TGCAGCCTAAAGGGGGCAAACACAGATACGCAGTATTTT. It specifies CSLKGANTDTQYF.

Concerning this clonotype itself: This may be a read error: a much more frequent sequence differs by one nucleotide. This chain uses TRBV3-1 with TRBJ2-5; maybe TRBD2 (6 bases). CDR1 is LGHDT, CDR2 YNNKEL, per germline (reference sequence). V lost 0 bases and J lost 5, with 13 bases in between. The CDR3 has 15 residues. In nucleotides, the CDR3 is TGTGCCAGCAGCCAAGAGATCGGGAGTATGGAGACCCAGTACTTC. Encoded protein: CASSQEIGSMETQYF.

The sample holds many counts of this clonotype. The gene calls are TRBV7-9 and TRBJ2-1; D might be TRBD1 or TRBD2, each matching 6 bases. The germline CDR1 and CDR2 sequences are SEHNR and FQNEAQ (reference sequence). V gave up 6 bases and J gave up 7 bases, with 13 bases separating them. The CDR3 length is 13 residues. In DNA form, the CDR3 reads TGTGCCAGCAGTCCAGGGGCGGGAAATGAGCAGTTCTTC. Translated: CASSPGAGNEQFF.

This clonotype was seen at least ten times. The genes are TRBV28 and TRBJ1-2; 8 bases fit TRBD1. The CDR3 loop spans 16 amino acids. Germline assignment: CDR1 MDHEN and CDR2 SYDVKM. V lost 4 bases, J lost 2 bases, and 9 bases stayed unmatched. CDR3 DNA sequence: TGTGCCAGCAGTTCAGGACAGGGATCATTAAACTATGGCTACACCTTC. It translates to CASSSGQGSLNYGYTF.

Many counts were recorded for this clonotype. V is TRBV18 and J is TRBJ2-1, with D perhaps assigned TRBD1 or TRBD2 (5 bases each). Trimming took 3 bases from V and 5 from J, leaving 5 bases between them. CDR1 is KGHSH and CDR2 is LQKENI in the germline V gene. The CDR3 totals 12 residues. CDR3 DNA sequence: TGTGCCAGCTCACCGGGACACAATGAGCAGTTCTTC. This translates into CASSPGHNEQFF.

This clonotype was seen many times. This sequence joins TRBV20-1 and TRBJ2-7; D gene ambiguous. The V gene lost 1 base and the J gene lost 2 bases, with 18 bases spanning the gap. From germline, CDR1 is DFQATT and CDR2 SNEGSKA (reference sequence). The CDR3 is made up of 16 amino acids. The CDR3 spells CSARGAQDLAPYEQYF. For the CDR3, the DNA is TGCAGTGCTAGAGGGGCCCAAGACTTGGCGCCCTACGAGCAGTACTTC.

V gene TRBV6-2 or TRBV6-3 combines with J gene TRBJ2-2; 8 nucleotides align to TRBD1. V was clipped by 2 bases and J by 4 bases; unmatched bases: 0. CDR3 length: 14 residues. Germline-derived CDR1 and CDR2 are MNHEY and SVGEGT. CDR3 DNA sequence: TGTGCCAGCAGTTACACAGGGGGCACCGGGGAGCTGTTTTTT. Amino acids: CASSYTGGTGELFF.

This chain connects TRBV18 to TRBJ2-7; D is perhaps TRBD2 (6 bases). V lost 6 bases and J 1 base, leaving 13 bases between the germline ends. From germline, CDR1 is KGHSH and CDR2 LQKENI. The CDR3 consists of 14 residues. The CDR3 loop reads CASSAAGFSYEQYF. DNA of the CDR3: TGTGCCAGCTCCGCGGCGGGGTTTTCCTACGAGCAGTACTTC.

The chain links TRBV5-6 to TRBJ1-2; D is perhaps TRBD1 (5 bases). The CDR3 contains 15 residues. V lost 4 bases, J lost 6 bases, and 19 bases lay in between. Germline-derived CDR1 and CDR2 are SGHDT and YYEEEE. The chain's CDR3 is CASSPPVWGRDGYTF. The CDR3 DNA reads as TGTGCCAGCAGCCCACCCGTTTGGGGACGTGATGGCTACACCTTC.